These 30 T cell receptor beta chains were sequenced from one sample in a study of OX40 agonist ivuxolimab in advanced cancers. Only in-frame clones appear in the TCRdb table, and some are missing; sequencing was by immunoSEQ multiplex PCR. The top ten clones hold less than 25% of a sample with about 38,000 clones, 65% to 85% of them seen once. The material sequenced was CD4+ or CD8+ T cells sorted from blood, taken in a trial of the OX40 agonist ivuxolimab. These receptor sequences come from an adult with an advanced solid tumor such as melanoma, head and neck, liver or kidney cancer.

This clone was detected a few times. The CDR3 is CASSDGGYSPLHF. The CDR3 DNA sequence: TGTGCCAGCAGTGACGGGGGATATTCACCCCTCCACTTT. The chain has TRBV6-5 and TRBJ1-6, with D maybe TRBD1 (5 bases). This CDR3 has 13 residues. The germline V gene has CDR1 MNHEY and CDR2 SVGAGI. Trimming cost V 5 bases and J 8 bases, with 10 bases left between them.

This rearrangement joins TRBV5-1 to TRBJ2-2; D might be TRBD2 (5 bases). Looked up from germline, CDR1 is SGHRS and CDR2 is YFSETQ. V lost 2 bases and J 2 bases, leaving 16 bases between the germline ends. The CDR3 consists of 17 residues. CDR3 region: CASSFLSGEANTGELFF. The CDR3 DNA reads TGCGCCAGCAGCTTCTTAAGCGGAGAGGCAAACACCGGGGAGCTGTTTTTT. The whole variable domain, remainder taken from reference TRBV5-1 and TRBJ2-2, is KAGVTQTPRYLIKTRGQQVTLSCSPISGHRSVSWYQQTPGQGLQFLFEYFSETQRNKGNFPGRFSGRQFSNSRSEMNVSTLELGDSALYLCASSFLSGEANTGELFFGEGSRLTVL.

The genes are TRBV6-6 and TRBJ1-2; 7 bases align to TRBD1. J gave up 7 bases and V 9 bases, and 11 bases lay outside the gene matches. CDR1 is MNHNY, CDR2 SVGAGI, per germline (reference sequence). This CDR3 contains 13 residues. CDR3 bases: TGTGCCAGTACGAGGGGGCTAGAGGGTGGCTACACCTTC. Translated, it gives CASTRGLEGGYTF.

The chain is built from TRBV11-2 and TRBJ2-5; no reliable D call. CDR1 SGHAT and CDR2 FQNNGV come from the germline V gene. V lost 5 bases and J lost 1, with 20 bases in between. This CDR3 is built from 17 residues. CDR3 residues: CASSPGWGTSSQETQYF. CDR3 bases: TGTGCCAGCAGCCCCGGTTGGGGAACCAGTTCCCAAGAGACCCAGTACTTC.

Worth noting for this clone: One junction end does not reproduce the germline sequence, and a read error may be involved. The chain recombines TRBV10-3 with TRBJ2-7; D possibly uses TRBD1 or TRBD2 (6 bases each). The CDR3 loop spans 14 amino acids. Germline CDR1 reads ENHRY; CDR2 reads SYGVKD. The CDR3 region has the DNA TGTGCCATCAGCGGGGGCAGGACCGGGTACGAGCAGTGCTTC. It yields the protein CAISGGRTGYEQCF.

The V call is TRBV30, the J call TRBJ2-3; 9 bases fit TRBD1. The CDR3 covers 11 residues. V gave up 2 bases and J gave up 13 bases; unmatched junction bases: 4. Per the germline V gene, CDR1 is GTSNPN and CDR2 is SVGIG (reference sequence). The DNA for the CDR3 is TGTGCCTGGAGTCAACAGGGGGCAGAGTATTTT. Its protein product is CAWSQQGAEYF.

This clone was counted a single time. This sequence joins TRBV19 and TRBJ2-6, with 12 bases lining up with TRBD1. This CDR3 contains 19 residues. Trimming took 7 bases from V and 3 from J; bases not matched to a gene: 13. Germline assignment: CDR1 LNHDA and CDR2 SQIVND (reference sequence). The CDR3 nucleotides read TGTGCCAGTACCCAATCCGGGACAGGGGGCGCGGGTGGGGCCAACGTCCTGACTTTC. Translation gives CASTQSGTGGAGGANVLTF.

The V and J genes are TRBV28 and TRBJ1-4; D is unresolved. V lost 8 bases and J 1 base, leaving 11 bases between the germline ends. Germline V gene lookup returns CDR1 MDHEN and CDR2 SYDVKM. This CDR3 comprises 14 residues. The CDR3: CASCGWETNEKLFF. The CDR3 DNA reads TGTGCCAGCTGCGGGTGGGAAACTAATGAAAAACTGTTTTTT.

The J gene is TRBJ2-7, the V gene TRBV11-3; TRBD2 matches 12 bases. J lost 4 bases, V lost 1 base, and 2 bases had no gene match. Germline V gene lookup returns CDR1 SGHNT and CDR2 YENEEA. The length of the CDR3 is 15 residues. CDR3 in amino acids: CASSLGLAGVYEQYF. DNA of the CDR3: TGTGCCAGCAGCTTAGGACTAGCGGGAGTATACGAGCAGTACTTC.

The CDR3 DNA is TGTGCCTGGGGCCAGGGTGGTGGATCACCCCTCCACTTT. Protein product: CAWGQGGGSPLHF. The rearrangement links TRBV30 to TRBJ1-6; maybe TRBD1 (5 bases). Trimming took 5 bases from V and 10 from J, leaving 15 bases between them. Germline V gene sequence: CDR1 GTSNPN, CDR2 SVGIG (reference sequence). This CDR3 region has 13 residues.

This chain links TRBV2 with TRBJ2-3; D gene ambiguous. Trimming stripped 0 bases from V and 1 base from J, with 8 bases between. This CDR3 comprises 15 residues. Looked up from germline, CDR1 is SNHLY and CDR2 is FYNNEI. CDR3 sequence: CASSEAETGTDTQYF. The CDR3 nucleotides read TGTGCCAGCAGTGAAGCGGAGACCGGCACAGATACGCAGTATTTT.

CDR3 sequence (DNA): TGTGCCAGCAGTGAAGAGGGATTCTCTGGGGCCAACGTCCTGACTTTC. It encodes CASSEEGFSGANVLTF. V is TRBV6-1 and J is TRBJ2-6, with D hard to call. The germline V gene encodes CDR1 MNHNS and CDR2 SASEGT. The CDR3 consists of 16 residues. V dropped 1 base and J dropped 0 bases, with 7 bases sitting between them.

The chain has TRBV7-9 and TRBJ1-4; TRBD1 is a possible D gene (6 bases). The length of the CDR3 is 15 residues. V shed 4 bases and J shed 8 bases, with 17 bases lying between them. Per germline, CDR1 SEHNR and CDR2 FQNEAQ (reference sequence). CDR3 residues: CASSSWSGGHEKLFF. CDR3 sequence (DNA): TGTGCCAGCAGCTCGTGGTCGGGGGGCCACGAAAAACTGTTTTTT. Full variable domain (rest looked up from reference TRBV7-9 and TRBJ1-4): DTGVSQNPRHKITKRGQNVTFRCDPISEHNRLYWYRQTLGQGPEFLTYFQNEAQLEKSRLLSDRFSAERPKGSFSTLEIQRTEQGDSAMYLCASSSWSGGHEKLFFGSGTQLSVL.

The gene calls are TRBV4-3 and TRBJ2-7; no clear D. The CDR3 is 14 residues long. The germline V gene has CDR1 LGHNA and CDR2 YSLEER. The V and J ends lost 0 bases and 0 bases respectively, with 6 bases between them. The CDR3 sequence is CASSQDPTSYEQYF. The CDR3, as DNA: TGCGCCAGCAGCCAAGATCCCACCTCCTACGAGCAGTACTTC.

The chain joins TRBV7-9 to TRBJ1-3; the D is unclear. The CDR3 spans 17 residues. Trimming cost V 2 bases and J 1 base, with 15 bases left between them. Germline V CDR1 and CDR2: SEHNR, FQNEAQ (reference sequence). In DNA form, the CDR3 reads TGTGCCAGCAGCTTATCGGCAGGTCCACATTCTGGAAACACCATATATTTT. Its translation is CASSLSAGPHSGNTIYF.

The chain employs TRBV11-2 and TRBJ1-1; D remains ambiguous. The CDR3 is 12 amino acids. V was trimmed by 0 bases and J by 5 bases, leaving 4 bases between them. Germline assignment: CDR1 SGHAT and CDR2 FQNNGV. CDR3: CASSLEVTEAFF. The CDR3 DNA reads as TGTGCCAGCAGCTTAGAGGTAACTGAAGCTTTCTTT. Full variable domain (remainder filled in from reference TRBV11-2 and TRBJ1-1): EAGVAQSPRYKIIEKRQSVAFWCNPISGHATLYWYQQILGQGPKLLIQFQNNGVVDDSQLPKDRFSAERLKGVDSTLKIQPAKLEDSAVYLCASSLEVTEAFFGQGTRLTVV.

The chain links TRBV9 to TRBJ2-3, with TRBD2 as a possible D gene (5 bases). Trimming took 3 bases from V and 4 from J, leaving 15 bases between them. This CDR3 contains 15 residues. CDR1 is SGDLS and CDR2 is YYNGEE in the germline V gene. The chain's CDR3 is CASSATEGLSDTQYF. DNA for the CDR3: TGTGCCAGCAGCGCGACCGAGGGTTTATCAGATACGCAGTATTTT. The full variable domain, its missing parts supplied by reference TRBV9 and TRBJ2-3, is DSGVTQTPKHLITATGQRVTLRCSPRSGDLSVYWYQQSLDQGLQFLIQYYNGEERAKGNILERFSAQQFPDLHSELNLSSLELGDSALYFCASSATEGLSDTQYFGPGTRLTVL.

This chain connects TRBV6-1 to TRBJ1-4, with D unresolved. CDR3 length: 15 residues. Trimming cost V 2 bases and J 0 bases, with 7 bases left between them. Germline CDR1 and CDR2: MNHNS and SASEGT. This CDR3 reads CASSETMTTNEKLFF. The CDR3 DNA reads TGTGCCAGCAGTGAAACGATGACAACTAATGAAAAACTGTTTTTT.

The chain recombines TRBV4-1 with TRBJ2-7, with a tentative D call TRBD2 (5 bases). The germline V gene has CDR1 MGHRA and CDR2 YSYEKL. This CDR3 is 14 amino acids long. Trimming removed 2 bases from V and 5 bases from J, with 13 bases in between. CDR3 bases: TGCGCCAGCAGCCAAAAAGGAGGTATGGACGAGCAGTACTTC. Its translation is CASSQKGGMDEQYF.

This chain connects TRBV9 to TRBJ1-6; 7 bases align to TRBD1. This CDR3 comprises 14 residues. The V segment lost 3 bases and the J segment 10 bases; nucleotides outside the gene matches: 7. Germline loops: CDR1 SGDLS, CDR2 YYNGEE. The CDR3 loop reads CASSADRVWSPLHF. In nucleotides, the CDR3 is TGTGCCAGCAGCGCTGACAGGGTATGGTCACCCCTCCACTTT. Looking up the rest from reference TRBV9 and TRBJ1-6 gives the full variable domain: DSGVTQTPKHLITATGQRVTLRCSPRSGDLSVYWYQQSLDQGLQFLIQYYNGEERAKGNILERFSAQQFPDLHSELNLSSLELGDSALYFCASSADRVWSPLHFGNGTRLTVT.

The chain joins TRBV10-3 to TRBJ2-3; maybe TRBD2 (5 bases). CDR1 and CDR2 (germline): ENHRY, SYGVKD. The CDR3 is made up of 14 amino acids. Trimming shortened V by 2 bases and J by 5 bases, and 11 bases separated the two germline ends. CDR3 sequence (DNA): TGTGCCATCAGTGAGGAGGGAGTGGGAGATACGCAGTATTTT. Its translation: CAISEEGVGDTQYF.

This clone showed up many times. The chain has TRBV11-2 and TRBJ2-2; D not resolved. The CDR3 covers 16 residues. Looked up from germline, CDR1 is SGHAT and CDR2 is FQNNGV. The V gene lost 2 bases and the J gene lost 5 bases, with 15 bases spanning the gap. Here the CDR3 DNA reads TGTGCCAGCAGCTTATGGGCGTGGAAAAAGACCGGGGAGCTGTTTTTT. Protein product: CASSLWAWKKTGELFF.

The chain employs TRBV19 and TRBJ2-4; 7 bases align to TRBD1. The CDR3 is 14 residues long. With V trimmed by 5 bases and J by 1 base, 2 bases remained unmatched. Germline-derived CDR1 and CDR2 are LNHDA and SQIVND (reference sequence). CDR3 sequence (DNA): TGTGCCAGTAGTCAACAGGGGGCCAAAAACATTCAGTACTTC. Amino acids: CASSQQGAKNIQYF.

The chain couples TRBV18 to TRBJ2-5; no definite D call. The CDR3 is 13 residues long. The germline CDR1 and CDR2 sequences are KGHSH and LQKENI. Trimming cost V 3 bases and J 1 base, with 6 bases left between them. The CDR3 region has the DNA TGTGCCAGCTCACCGTACAGCCAAGAGACCCAGTACTTC. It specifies CASSPYSQETQYF.

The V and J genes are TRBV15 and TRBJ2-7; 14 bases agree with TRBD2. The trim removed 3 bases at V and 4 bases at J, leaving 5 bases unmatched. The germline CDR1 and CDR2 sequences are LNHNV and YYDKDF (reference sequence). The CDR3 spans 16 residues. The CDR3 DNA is TGTGCCACCAGCAGGGGTGGACTAGCGGGAGGTTACGAGCAGTACTTC. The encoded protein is CATSRGGLAGGYEQYF.

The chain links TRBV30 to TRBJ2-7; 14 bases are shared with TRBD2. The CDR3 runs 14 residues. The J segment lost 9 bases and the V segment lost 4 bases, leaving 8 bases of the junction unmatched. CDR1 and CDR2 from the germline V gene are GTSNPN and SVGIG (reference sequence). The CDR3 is CAWNRLAGGRVQYF. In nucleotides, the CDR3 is TGTGCCTGGAACCGACTAGCGGGGGGGCGTGTGCAGTACTTC.

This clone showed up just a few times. CDR3 sequence reads: CASSVRDSSYEQYF. The CDR3 DNA sequence: TGCGCCAGCAGCGTCCGGGACAGCTCCTACGAGCAGTACTTC. The V and J genes are TRBV5-1 and TRBJ2-7; TRBD1 agrees at 7 bases. The CDR3 is 14 residues long. Germline-derived CDR1 and CDR2 are SGHRS and YFSETQ. Trimming at V came to 4 bases and at J to 0 bases, leaving 4 bases not matched to a gene. The full variable domain, with the rest looked up from reference TRBV5-1 and TRBJ2-7, is KAGVTQTPRYLIKTRGQQVTLSCSPISGHRSVSWYQQTPGQGLQFLFEYFSETQRNKGNFPGRFSGRQFSNSRSEMNVSTLELGDSALYLCASSVRDSSYEQYFGPGTRLTVT.

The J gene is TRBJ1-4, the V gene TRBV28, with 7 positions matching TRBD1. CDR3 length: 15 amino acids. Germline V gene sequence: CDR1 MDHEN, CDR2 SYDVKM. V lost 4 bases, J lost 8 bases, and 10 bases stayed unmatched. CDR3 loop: CASSSRDSPREKLFF. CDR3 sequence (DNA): TGTGCCAGCAGTTCCCGGGACAGCCCTAGAGAAAAACTGTTTTTT. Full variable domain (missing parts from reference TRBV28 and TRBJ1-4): DVKVTQSSRYLVKRTGEKVFLECVQDMDHENMFWYRQDPGLGLRLIYFSYDVKMKEKGDIPEGYSVSREKKERFSLILESASTNQTSMYLCASSSRDSPREKLFFGSGTQLSVL.

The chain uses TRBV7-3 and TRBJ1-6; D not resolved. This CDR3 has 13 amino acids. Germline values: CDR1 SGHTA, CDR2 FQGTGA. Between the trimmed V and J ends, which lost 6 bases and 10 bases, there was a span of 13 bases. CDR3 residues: CASSPILVSPLHF. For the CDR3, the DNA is TGTGCCAGCAGTCCAATTTTGGTCTCACCCCTCCACTTT.

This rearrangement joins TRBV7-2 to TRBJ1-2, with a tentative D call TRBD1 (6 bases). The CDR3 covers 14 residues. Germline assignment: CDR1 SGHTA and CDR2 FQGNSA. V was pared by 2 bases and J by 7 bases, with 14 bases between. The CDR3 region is CASSLRWQGFGYTF. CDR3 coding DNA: TGTGCCAGCAGCTTACGGTGGCAGGGGTTTGGCTACACCTTC.